The rows below give T cell receptor beta chains drawn from one sample of a study of blood T cell repertoires in COVID-19. Using immunoSEQ multiplex PCR, the repertoire was profiled, and TCRdb retains in-frame clones only, with some absent. This table holds around 470,000 clones, roughly 87% found once. Source material: peripheral blood. Receptors were obtained from a man between 18 and 35 years old with COVID-19, enrolled during active disease. CDR3s include the opening cysteine and the closing phenylalanine or tryptophan. The D gene is left open where the match is weak.

d_call | cdr3_length | j_call | v_call | cdr3_aa
. | 11 | TRBJ1-1 | TRBV6-5 | CASSPGSEAFF
TRBD1 | 17 | TRBJ2-2 | TRBV5-1 | CASSLAQGSGRTGELFF
. | 15 | TRBJ1-2 | TRBV5-1 | CASSFVGAPGDGYTF
. | 16 | TRBJ2-5 | TRBV7-2 | CASSLAGGGLQETQYF
. | 13 | TRBJ1-2 | TRBV27 | CASSKDSNYGYTF
TRBD2 | 17 | TRBJ2-7 | TRBV19 | CASSTSGPRGAPYEQYF
. | 15 | TRBJ2-1 | TRBV6-4 | CASSDDRSPYNEQFF
TRBD1 | 14 | TRBJ2-7 | TRBV5-1 | CASSLGQGSYEQYF
TRBD1 | 13 | TRBJ1-1 | TRBV24-1 | CATSDLSTGGAFF
. | 18 | TRBJ2-6 | TRBV2 | CATPAHRESNTGANVLTF
. | 12 | TRBJ2-7 | TRBV12-3/TRBV12-4 | CASSPGSYEQYF
TRBD1 | 15 | TRBJ2-2 | TRBV7-9 | CASRYGQGYTGELFF